A selection of T cell receptor beta chains follows, all from one sample in a study of molecular identifiers for immune sequencing clone quantification. TCRdb analysed the PCR reads with MiXCR anew, one entry per CDR3 protein. The repertoire holds hundreds of thousands of distinct CDR3 sequences, with 15% to 20% as singletons. The source material was naive CD8+ T cells from blood, with Jurkat cell RNA spiked in. All receptors come from a human donor in good health. Some libraries in this study had Jurkat cell RNA spiked in. The CDR3 runs from the conserved cysteine through the conserved F or W. D genes are given only for firm matches. Not all rows give a size; the values are once, few, many and, for expanded clones, a class.

j_call v_call d_call clone_size cdr3_nt cdr3_aa
TRBJ1-2 TRBV24-1 NA many TGTGCCACCAGTGACGGGGGCGTGGGCCCAAGTACCTTC CATSDGGVGPSTF
TRBJ1-5 TRBV19 NA few TGTGCCAGTAGTTGGGCAGTCGATCAGCCCCAGCATTTT CASSWAVDQPQHF
TRBJ1-1 TRBV19 NA few TGTGCCAGTAGTATAGTCTCCAGCCAGAACACTGAAGCTTTCTTT CASSIVSSQNTEAFF
TRBJ2-2 TRBV5-1 TRBD1 few TGCGCCAGCAGCTCCTCAGATCTTGGGACAGGGCTTTATTCGAACACCGGGGAGCTGTTTTTT CASSSSDLGTGLYSNTGELFF
TRBJ1-5 TRBV9 TRBD1 once TGTGCCAGCAGCGTTGGGACAGGCGGGTATCCGCCCCAGCATTTT CASSVGTGGYPPQHF
TRBJ2-1 TRBV15 TRBD2 NA TGTGCCACCAGCAGAGAACCCCGACTAGCGGGAGAAAACAATGAGCAGTTCTTC CATSREPRLAGENNEQFF
TRBJ2-3 TRBV5-4 TRBD1 many TGTGCCAGCAGCCAAGGGGGCGACATTGCCGAGCTAGGCACAGATACGCAGTATTTT CASSQGGDIAELGTDTQYF
TRBJ2-2 TRBV28 NA NA TGTGCCAGCAGTTATAGGGGGTTTTCGACCGGGGAGCTGTTTTTT CASSYRGFSTGELFF
TRBJ2-1 TRBV19 NA few TGTGCCAGTAGTATAACCGATCCCTACAATGAGCAGTTCTTC CASSITDPYNEQFF
TRBJ2-7 TRBV5-3 NA few TGTGCCAGCAGCTTGCGGGCGGGTTTCTTTGGCGAGCAGTACTTC CASSLRAGFFGEQYF